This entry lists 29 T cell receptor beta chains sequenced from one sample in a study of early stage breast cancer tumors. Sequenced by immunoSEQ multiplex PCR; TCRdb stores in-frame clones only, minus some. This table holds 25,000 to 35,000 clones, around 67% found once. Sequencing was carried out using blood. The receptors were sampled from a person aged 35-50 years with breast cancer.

The CDR3 bases are TGTGCCAGCAGTTACTCTCCTAGTGGAGATACGCAGTATTTT. It is translated as CASSYSPSGDTQYF. This rearrangement joins TRBV6-6 to TRBJ2-3; no definite D call. Germline V lookup: CDR1 MNHNY, CDR2 SVGAGI (reference sequence). The ends were cut back, 0 bases at V and 5 bases at J, with 9 bases in the middle. This CDR3 contains 14 residues.

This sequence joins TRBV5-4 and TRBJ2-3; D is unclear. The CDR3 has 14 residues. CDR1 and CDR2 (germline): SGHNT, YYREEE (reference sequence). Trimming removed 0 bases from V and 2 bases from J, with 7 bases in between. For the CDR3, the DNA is TGTGCCAGCAGCTTGGACTACGCCACAGATACGCAGTATTTT. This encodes CASSLDYATDTQYF.

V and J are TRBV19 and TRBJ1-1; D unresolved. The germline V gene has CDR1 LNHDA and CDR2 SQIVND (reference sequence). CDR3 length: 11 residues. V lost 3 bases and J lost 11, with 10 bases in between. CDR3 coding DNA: TGTGCCAGTAGTATTTCCATAGAGGCTTTCTTT. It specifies CASSISIEAFF.

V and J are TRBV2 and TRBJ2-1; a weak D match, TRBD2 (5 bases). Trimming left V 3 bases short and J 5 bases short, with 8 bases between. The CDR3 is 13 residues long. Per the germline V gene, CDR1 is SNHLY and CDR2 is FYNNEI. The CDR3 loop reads CASSELEDNEQFF. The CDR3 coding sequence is TGTGCCAGCAGTGAGTTGGAGGACAATGAGCAGTTCTTC.

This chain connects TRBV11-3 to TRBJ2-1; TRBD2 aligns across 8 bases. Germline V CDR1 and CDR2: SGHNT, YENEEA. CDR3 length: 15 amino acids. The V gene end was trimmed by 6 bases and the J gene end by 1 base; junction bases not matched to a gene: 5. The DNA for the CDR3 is TGTGCCAGCAGTCTTACTAGCGGATCCTACAATGAGCAGTTCTTC. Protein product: CASSLTSGSYNEQFF.

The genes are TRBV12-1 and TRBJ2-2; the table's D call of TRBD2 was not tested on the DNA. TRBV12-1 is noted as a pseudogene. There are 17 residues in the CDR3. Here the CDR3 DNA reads TGTGCCAGCAGCTTTGTCCTAGCGGTGGCGAACACCGGGGAGCTGTTTTTT. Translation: CASSFVLAVANTGELFF.

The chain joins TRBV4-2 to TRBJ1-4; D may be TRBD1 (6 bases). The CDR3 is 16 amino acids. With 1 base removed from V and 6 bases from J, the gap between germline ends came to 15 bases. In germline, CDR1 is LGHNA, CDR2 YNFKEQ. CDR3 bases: TGTGCCAGCAGCCAAGCCCGAGGGGCAGGGGATGAAAAACTGTTTTTT. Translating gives CASSQARGAGDEKLFF.

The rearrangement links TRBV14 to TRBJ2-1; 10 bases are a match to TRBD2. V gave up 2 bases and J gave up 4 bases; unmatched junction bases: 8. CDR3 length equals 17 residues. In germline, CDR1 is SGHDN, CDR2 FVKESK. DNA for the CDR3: TGTGCCAGCAGCCAATACAACCTAGCGGGGGTGTACAATGAGCAGTTCTTC. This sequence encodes CASSQYNLAGVYNEQFF. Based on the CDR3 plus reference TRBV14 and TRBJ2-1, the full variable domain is EAGVTQFPSHSVIEKGQTVTLRCDPISGHDNLYWYRRVMGKEIKFLLHFVKESKQDESGMPNNRFLAERTGGTYSTLKVQPAELEDSGVYFCASSQYNLAGVYNEQFFGPGTRLTVL.

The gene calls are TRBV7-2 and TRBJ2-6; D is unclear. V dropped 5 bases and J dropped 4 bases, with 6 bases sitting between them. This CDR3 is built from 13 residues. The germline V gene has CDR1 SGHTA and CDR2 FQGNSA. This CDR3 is CASSDGGANVLTF. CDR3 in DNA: TGTGCCAGCAGCGACGGAGGGGCCAACGTCCTGACTTTC.

The CDR3 DNA is TGTGCCAGCAATCCTGAGGAAAAACTGTTTTTT. Protein: CASNPEEKLFF. The chain has TRBV27 and TRBJ1-4; D unclear. The germline V and J ends were trimmed by 7 bases and 8 bases, with 8 bases remaining between them. The CDR3 runs to 11 residues. Germline V gene sequence: CDR1 MNHEY, CDR2 SMNVEV (reference sequence).

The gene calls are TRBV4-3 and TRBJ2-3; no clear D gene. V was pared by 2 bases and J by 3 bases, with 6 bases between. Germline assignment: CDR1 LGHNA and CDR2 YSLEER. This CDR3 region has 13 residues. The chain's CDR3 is CASSQLVTDTQYF. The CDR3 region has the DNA TGCGCCAGCAGCCAACTAGTTACAGATACGCAGTATTTT.

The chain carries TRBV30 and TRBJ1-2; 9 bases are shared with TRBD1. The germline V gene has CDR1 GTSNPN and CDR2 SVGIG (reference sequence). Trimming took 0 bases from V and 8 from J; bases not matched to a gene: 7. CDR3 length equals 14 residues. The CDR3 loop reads CAWSVNRGRVGYTF. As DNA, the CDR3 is TGTGCCTGGAGTGTAAACAGGGGGCGAGTGGGCTACACCTTC. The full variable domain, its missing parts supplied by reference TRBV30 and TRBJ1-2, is SQTIHQWPATLVQPVGSPLSLECTVEGTSNPNLYWYRQAAGRGLQLLFYSVGIGQISSEVPQNLSASRPQDRQFILSSKKLLLSDSGFYLCAWSVNRGRVGYTFGSGTRLTVV.

For the CDR3, the DNA is TGCGCCAGCAGCTTGGGACAGGGGTACCAAGAGACCCAGTACTTC. Protein: CASSLGQGYQETQYF. The chain carries TRBV5-1 and TRBJ2-5; TRBD1 agrees at 8 bases. Germline-derived CDR1 and CDR2 are SGHRS and YFSETQ. After removal of 0 bases from V and 0 bases from J, the junction contained 1 base not matched to a gene. This CDR3 is built from 15 residues.

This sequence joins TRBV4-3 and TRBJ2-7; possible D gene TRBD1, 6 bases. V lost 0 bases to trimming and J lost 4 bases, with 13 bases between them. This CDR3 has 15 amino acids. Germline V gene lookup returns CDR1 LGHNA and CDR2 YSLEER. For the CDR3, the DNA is TGCGCCAGCAGCCAAGATTACGGACAGCCATACGAGCAGTACTTC. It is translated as CASSQDYGQPYEQYF.

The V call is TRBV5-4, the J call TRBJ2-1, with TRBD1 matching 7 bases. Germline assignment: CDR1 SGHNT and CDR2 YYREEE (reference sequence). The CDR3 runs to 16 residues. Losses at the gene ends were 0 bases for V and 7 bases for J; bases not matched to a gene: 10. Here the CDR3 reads CASSLEGGQVGNEQFF. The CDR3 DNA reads TGTGCCAGCAGCTTGGAGGGCGGACAGGTGGGGAATGAGCAGTTCTTC.

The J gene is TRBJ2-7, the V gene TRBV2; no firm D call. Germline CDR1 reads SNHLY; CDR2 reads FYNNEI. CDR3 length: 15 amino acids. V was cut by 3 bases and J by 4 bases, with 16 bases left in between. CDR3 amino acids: CASSDVTDHRYEQYF. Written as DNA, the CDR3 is TGTGCCAGCAGTGACGTAACCGATCATCGGTACGAGCAGTACTTC.

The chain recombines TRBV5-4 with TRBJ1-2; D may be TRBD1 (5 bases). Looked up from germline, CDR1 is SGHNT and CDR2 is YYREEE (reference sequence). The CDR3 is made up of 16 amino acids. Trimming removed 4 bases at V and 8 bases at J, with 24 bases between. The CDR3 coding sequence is TGTGCCAGCAGCACCAACGGGGGGAAGGCAAGGCAGGGCTACACCTTC. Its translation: CASSTNGGKARQGYTF.

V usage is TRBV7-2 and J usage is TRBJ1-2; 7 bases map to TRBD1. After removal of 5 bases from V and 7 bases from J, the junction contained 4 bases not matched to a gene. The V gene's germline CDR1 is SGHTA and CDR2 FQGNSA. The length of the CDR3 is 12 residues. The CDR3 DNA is TGTGCCAGCAGCGAACAGGGGATTGGCTACACCTTC. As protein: CASSEQGIGYTF.

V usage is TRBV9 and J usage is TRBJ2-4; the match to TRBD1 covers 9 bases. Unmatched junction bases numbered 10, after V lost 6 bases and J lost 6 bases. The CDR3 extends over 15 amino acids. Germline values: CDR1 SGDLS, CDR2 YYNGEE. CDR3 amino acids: CASTPGGTGRNIQYF. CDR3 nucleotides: TGTGCCAGCACCCCTGGGGGGACAGGGAGAAACATTCAGTACTTC. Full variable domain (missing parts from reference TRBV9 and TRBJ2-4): DSGVTQTPKHLITATGQRVTLRCSPRSGDLSVYWYQQSLDQGLQFLIQYYNGEERAKGNILERFSAQQFPDLHSELNLSSLELGDSALYFCASTPGGTGRNIQYFGAGTRLSVL.

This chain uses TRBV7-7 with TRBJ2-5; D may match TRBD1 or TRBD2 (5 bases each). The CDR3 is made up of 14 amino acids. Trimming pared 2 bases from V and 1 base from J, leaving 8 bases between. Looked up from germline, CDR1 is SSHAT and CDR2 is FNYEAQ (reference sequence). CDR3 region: CASSLSGGQETQYF. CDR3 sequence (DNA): TGTGCCAGCAGCTTAAGTGGGGGCCAAGAGACCCAGTACTTC. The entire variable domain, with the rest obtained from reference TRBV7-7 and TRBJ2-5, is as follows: GAGVSQSPRYKVTKRGQDVTLRCDPISSHATLYWYQQALGQGPEFLTYFNYEAQPDKSGLPSDRFSAERPEGSISTLTIQRTEQRDSAMYRCASSLSGGQETQYFGPGTRLLVL.

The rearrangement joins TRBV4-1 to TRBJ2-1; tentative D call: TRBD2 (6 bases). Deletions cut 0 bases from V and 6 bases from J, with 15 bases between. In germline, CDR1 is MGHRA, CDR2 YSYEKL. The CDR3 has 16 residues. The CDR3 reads CASSQDSVGLSNEQFF. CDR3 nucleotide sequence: TGCGCCAGCAGCCAAGATAGCGTGGGACTCAGCAATGAGCAGTTCTTC.

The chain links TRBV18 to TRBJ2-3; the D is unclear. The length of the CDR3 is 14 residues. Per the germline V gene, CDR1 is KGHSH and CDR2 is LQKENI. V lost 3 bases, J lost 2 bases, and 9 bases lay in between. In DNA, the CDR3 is TGTGCCAGCTCACCGGGTCGAAACACAGATACGCAGTATTTT. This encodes CASSPGRNTDTQYF.

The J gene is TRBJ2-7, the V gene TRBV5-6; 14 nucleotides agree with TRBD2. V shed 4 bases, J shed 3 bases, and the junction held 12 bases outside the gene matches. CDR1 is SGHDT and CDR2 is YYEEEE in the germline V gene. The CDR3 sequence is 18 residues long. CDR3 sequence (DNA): TGTGCCAGCAGCCTCACCGGGACTAGCGGGAGCTTGAACTACGAGCAGTACTTC. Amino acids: CASSLTGTSGSLNYEQYF.

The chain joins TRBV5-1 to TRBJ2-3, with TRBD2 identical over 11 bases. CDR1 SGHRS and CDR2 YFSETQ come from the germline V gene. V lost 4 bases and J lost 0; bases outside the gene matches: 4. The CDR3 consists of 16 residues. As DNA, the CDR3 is TGCGCCAGCAGCACAGGGACTAGCGGTAGCACAGATACGCAGTATTTT. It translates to CASSTGTSGSTDTQYF.

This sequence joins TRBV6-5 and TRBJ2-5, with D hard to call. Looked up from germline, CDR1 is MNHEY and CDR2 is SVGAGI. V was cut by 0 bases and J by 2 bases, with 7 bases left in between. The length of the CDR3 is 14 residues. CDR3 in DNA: TGTGCCAGCAGTTACTCGAGCCCACAAGAGACCCAGTACTTC. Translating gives CASSYSSPQETQYF.

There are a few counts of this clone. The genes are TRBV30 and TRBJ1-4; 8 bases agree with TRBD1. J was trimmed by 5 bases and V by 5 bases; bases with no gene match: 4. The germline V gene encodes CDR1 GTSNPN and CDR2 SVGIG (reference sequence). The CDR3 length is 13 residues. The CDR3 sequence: CAWGTGGNEKLFF. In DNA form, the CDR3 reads TGTGCCTGGGGGACAGGAGGAAATGAAAAACTGTTTTTT.

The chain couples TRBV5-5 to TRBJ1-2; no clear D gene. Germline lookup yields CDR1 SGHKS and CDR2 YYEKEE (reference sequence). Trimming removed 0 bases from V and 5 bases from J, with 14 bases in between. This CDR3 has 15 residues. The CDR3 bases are TGTGCCAGCAGCTTGGGTGGCGGATACCTTTATGGCTACACCTTC. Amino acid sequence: CASSLGGGYLYGYTF.

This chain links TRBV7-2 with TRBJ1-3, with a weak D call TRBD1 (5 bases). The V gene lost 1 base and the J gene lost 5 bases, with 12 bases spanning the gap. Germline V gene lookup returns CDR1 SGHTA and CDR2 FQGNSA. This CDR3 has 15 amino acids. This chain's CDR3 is CASSLGGALRNTIYF. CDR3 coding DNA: TGTGCCAGCAGCTTAGGAGGGGCCCTGAGAAACACCATATATTTT.

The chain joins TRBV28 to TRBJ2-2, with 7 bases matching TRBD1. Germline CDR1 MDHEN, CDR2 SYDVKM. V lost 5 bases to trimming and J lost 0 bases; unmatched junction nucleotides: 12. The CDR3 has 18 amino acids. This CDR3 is CASSRQGFLSSNTGELFF. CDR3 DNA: TGTGCCAGCAGTCGACAGGGTTTCCTTTCATCGAACACCGGGGAGCTGTTTTTT.